The clone carrying this TCR beta chain was seen at least ten times. The antigen remains unidentified. The read ends 3 residues before the CDR3 terminus; that terminus is restored from the germline J gene. The data stem from a study of T cell clonality in common variable immunodeficiency. Produced via immunoSEQ multiplex PCR; TCRdb's table is partial and in-frame only. The sample includes 39,000 or so clones, none of them occurring once. The CDR3 is made up of 12 amino acids. CDR1 and CDR2 (germline): LGHNT, FRNRAP. V was shortened by 7 bases and J by 2 bases, with 8 bases between the two germline ends. Notes on the study in general: CVID subjects shared fewer TCRbeta clones than healthy controls did.

This receptor was taken from a person aged 18 to 70 in good health. Sequencing was performed on peripheral blood mononuclear cells. This chain joins TRBV12-5 and TRBJ2-5; unclear D gene. The CDR3 bases that were read are TGTGCTAGTGACCCAGGTCAAGAGACC. This sequence encodes CASDPGQET. The whole CDR3 is CASDPGQETQYF.